Shown below are 20 T cell receptor beta chains from a single sample sequenced in a study of technical replicates of blood from a handful of donors (dated by TCRdb to the late 2010s). Library construction relied on the immunoSEQ multiplex PCR assay. As stored in TCRdb, this immuneACCESS dataset retains in-frame rearrangements with V and J assigned. A fraction of the clones does not appear; measured against another copy, unresolved V genes explain less than half of the discrepancy, and the remainder lacks a known reason. This sample is represented by 67,000 or so clones; 95% to 96% of them were singletons. Roughly 0.24% of the sample rests with the top ten. Specimen: T cells isolated from PBMCs. The receptors shown here come from a human donor in good health.

This clone was seen a few times. The rearrangement joins TRBV10-3 to TRBJ1-3; 8 nucleotides match TRBD1. The V and J ends lost 2 bases and 3 bases, in that order; junction bases with no gene match: 6. The CDR3 contains 16 residues. Per the germline V gene, CDR1 is ENHRY and CDR2 is SYGVKD. CDR3 sequence reads: CAISEARQGLGNTIYF. In DNA form, the CDR3 reads TGTGCCATCAGTGAGGCTAGACAGGGGCTTGGAAACACCATATATTTT.

This clone was recorded a few times. The genes are TRBV2 and TRBJ1-5; 7 bases align to TRBD1. Germline V CDR1 and CDR2: SNHLY, FYNNEI. The CDR3 runs 13 residues. With 7 bases clipped from V and 1 base from J, the junction kept 1 base outside the gene matches. In nucleotides, the CDR3 is TGTGCCAGCAAGGGACAGAGCAATCAGCCCCAGCATTTT. Translated: CASKGQSNQPQHF. The full variable domain, in which reference TRBV2 and TRBJ1-5 provide the parts outside the CDR3, is EPEVTQTPSHQVTQMGQEVILRCVPISNHLYFYWYRQILGQKVEFLVSFYNNEISEKSEIFDDQFSVERPDGSNFTLKIRSTKLEDSAMYFCASKGQSNQPQHFGDGTRLSIL.

The rearrangement uses TRBV10-3 and TRBJ1-5; D is perhaps TRBD1 (6 bases). CDR3 length equals 13 residues. Germline CDR1 and CDR2: ENHRY and SYGVKD. The V end was cut by 6 bases, the J end by 3 bases, with 9 bases between. Here the CDR3 reads CAIRGADNQPQHF. In DNA form, the CDR3 reads TGTGCCATCAGGGGGGCAGACAATCAGCCCCAGCATTTT.

The chain carries TRBV9 and TRBJ2-4; tentatively, D is TRBD2 (5 bases). Trimming took 7 bases from V and 12 from J, leaving 26 bases between them. The CDR3 is made up of 15 amino acids. The germline CDR1 and CDR2 sequences are SGDLS and YYNGEE. CDR3 amino acids: CASFEEESLDYPQYF. CDR3 DNA: TGTGCCAGCTTCGAGGAGGAAAGCCTTGATTACCCTCAGTACTTC.

The chain joins TRBV2 to TRBJ2-2, with D maybe TRBD1 (5 bases). The CDR3 sequence is 17 residues long. In germline, CDR1 is SNHLY, CDR2 FYNNEI. Trimming cost V 7 bases and J 7 bases, with 25 bases left between them. The CDR3 nucleotides read TGTGCCAGCACTAAAATCTTGGGGCCACCCGCGGACGGGGAGCTGTTTTTT. Translation: CASTKILGPPADGELFF. The whole variable domain, filled in from reference TRBV2 and TRBJ2-2, reads EPEVTQTPSHQVTQMGQEVILRCVPISNHLYFYWYRQILGQKVEFLVSFYNNEISEKSEIFDDQFSVERPDGSNFTLKIRSTKLEDSAMYFCASTKILGPPADGELFFGEGSRLTVL.

The rearrangement uses TRBV9 and TRBJ2-3, with 9 nucleotides matching TRBD2. Trimming removed 1 base from V and 3 bases from J; junction bases left unmatched: 6. Looked up from germline, CDR1 is SGDLS and CDR2 is YYNGEE. This CDR3 has 16 residues. CDR3 sequence (DNA): TGTGCCAGCAGCGTATGGGGCGGGGGGGCGACAGATACGCAGTATTTT. Protein: CASSVWGGGATDTQYF.

The chain joins TRBV7-9 to TRBJ2-3, with TRBD1 matching over 8 bases. This CDR3 is 13 amino acids long. CDR1 SEHNR and CDR2 FQNEAQ come from the germline V gene (reference sequence). V dropped 5 bases and J dropped 4; count of bases not matched to a gene: 2. CDR3 amino acids: CASSLQGADTQYF. As DNA, the CDR3 is TGTGCCAGCAGCCTACAGGGGGCAGATACGCAGTATTTT.

V usage is TRBV7-9 and J usage is TRBJ1-4; 10 positions match TRBD1. Germline V gives CDR1 SEHNR, CDR2 FQNEAQ (reference sequence). The CDR3 consists of 17 residues. V shed 3 bases and J 7 bases; nucleotides not matched to a gene: 11. In DNA form, the CDR3 reads TGTGCCAGCAGCTTGGGGGACAGGGGTTCCCAAGGTGAAAAACTGTTTTTT. This sequence encodes CASSLGDRGSQGEKLFF.

This sequence joins TRBV4-1 and TRBJ1-2; 12 bases are a match to TRBD1. Germline CDR1 is MGHRA and CDR2 is YSYEKL. Trimming cost V 0 bases and J 2 bases; bases outside gene matches: 1. CDR3 length equals 16 residues. CDR3 residues: CASSQDGTGGNYGYTF. Written as DNA, the CDR3 is TGCGCCAGCAGCCAAGACGGGACAGGGGGCAACTATGGCTACACCTTC.

This clone was observed a single time. The chain carries TRBV5-4 and TRBJ2-1, with TRBD1 matching over 9 bases. CDR1 is SGHNT and CDR2 is YYREEE in the germline V gene (reference sequence). The CDR3 contains 15 residues. V dropped 3 bases and J dropped 10; count of bases not matched to a gene: 11. CDR3 loop: CASSYRTGEGEEQFF. CDR3 in DNA: TGTGCCAGCAGCTACCGGACAGGGGAAGGCGAGGAGCAGTTCTTC.

V usage is TRBV6-1 and J usage is TRBJ1-5; 9 bases line up with TRBD1. V lost 6 bases to trimming and J lost 4 bases; unmatched junction nucleotides: 7. The germline CDR1 and CDR2 sequences are MNHNS and SASEGT. The CDR3 has 15 amino acids. This CDR3 reads CASSWMDRGNQPQHF. The CDR3 coding sequence is TGTGCCAGCAGCTGGATGGACAGGGGTAATCAGCCCCAGCATTTT.

The rearrangement links TRBV10-3 to TRBJ2-5; no firm D call. V was cut by 0 bases and J by 2 bases, with 10 bases left in between. Germline lookup yields CDR1 ENHRY and CDR2 SYGVKD. The CDR3 has 15 residues. CDR3 amino acids: CAISESPGYQETQYF. The CDR3 DNA sequence: TGTGCCATCAGTGAGTCCCCAGGCTATCAAGAGACCCAGTACTTC.

This CDR3 reads CASSKTGGASVFMPDTQYF. CDR3 nucleotides: TGTGCCAGCAGTAAAACAGGGGGCGCGTCTGTTTTTATGCCAGATACGCAGTATTTT. The J gene is TRBJ2-3, the V gene TRBV2; 9 bases agree with TRBD1. The CDR3 consists of 19 residues. Germline CDR1 SNHLY, CDR2 FYNNEI. V was clipped by 5 bases and J by 4 bases; unmatched bases: 19.

The chain's CDR3 is CASSYPGPPYF. Written as DNA, the CDR3 is TGTGCCAGCAGTTACCCCGGTCCACCCTACTTC. This chain connects TRBV6-6 to TRBJ2-7; D remains ambiguous. The CDR3 is 11 residues long. The V end was cut by 2 bases, the J end by 13 bases, with 12 bases between. Germline V gene lookup returns CDR1 MNHNY and CDR2 SVGAGI (reference sequence).

This chain connects TRBV15 to TRBJ1-5, with D tentatively TRBD1 (5 bases). CDR1 LNHNV and CDR2 YYDKDF come from the germline V gene (reference sequence). CDR3 length equals 15 residues. Trimming stripped 0 bases from V and 6 bases from J, with 12 bases between. DNA for the CDR3: TGTGCCACCAGCAGAGATATGACAGTAAGTCAGCCCCAGCATTTT. Translating it yields CATSRDMTVSQPQHF.

The chain carries TRBV4-1 and TRBJ2-7; D not certain. V was trimmed by 1 base and J by 2 bases, leaving 12 bases between them. Looked up from germline, CDR1 is MGHRA and CDR2 is YSYEKL. The CDR3 runs 15 residues. The CDR3 reads CASSQGNSKTYEQYF. In nucleotides, the CDR3 is TGCGCCAGCAGCCAAGGAAACAGTAAAACCTACGAGCAGTACTTC.

The chain uses TRBV7-8 and TRBJ2-3; no clear D. The CDR3 covers 17 residues. Germline lookup yields CDR1 SGHVS and CDR2 FQNEAQ. Trimming removed 2 bases at V and 5 bases at J, with 20 bases between. In nucleotides, the CDR3 is TGTGCCAGCAGCTTAAATCTTGGCGGTCGAACCGGAGATACGCAGTATTTT. Amino acids: CASSLNLGGRTGDTQYF. Full variable domain (remainder filled in from reference TRBV7-8 and TRBJ2-3): GAGVSQSPRYKVAKRGQDVALRCDPISGHVSLFWYQQALGQGPEFLTYFQNEAQLDKSGLPSDRFFAERPEGSVSTLKIQRTQQEDSAVYLCASSLNLGGRTGDTQYFGPGTRLTVL.

The rearrangement links TRBV25-1 to TRBJ1-5; TRBD1 aligns across 9 bases. CDR3 length: 14 residues. Germline V gene sequence: CDR1 MGHDK, CDR2 SYGVNS. The J segment lost 4 bases and the V segment lost 3 bases, leaving 1 base of the junction unmatched. CDR3 in amino acids: CASSEGQGNQPQHF. CDR3 nucleotides: TGTGCCAGCAGTGAGGGACAGGGAAATCAGCCCCAGCATTTT.

The chain links TRBV10-1 to TRBJ2-3, with 8 nucleotides matching TRBD2. CDR3 size: 15 residues. CDR1 and CDR2 (germline): WNHNN, SYGVQD (reference sequence). Trimming cost V 2 bases and J 1 base; bases outside gene matches: 2. The CDR3 loop is CASSEGTRGTDTQYF. The DNA of the CDR3 is TGCGCCAGCAGTGAGGGGACTAGAGGCACAGATACGCAGTATTTT.

The genes are TRBV2 and TRBJ1-5, with D unresolved. V lost 6 bases to trimming and J lost 6 bases, with 9 bases between them. Germline CDR1 and CDR2: SNHLY and FYNNEI. This CDR3 is 12 amino acids long. CDR3 loop: CASSRESQPQHF. Written as DNA, the CDR3 is TGTGCCAGCAGCCGGGAGTCTCAGCCCCAGCATTTT.